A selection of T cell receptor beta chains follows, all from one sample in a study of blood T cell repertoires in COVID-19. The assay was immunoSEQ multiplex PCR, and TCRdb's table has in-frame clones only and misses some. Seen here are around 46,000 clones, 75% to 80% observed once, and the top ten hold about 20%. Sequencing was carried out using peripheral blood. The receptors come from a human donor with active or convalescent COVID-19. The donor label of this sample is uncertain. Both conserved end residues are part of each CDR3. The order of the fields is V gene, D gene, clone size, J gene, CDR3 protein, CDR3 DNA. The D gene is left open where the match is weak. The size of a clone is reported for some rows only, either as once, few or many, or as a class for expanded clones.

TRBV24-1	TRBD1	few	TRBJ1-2	CATSERGQGRYGYTF	TGTGCCACCAGTGAGCGAGGACAGGGAAGGTATGGCTACACCTTC
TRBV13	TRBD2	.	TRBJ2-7	CASSLGVAGGSGEQYF	TGTGCCAGCAGCTTAGGGGTAGCGGGAGGGTCTGGCGAGCAGTACTTC
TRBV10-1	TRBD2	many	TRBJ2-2	CASSDDKLADGELFF	TGCGCCAGCAGTGATGATAAACTAGCGGACGGGGAGCTGTTTTTT
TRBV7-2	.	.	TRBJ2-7	CASSSRYEQYF	TGTGCCAGCAGCTCGCGGTACGAGCAGTACTTC
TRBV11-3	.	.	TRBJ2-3	CASSLNGDTQYF	TGTGCCAGCAGCCTAAACGGAGATACGCAGTATTTT
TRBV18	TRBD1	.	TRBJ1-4	CASSPQGQGLGEKLFF	TGTGCCAGCTCACCACAGGGACAGGGATTGGGCGAAAAACTGTTTTTT
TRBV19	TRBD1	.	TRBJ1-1	CASSFPDRDTEAFF	TGTGCCAGTAGTTTCCCCGACAGGGATACTGAAGCTTTCTTT
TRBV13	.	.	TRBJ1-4	CASNSGRGEKLFF	TGTGCCAGCAATTCAGGGAGGGGGGAAAAACTGTTTTTT
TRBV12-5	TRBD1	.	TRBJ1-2	CASGLGDRGQYGYTF	TGTGCTAGTGGTTTGGGAGACAGGGGGCAATATGGCTACACCTTC
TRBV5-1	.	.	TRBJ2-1	CASSLGRKGNEQFF	TGCGCCAGCAGCTTGGGCCGAAAGGGGAATGAGCAGTTCTTC
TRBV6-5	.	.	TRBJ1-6	CASTPTRTPLHF	TGTGCCAGCACCCCGACTAGAACACCCCTCCACTTT
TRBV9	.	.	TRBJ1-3	CASSVTVSDTIYF	TGTGCCAGCAGCGTGACAGTCAGCGACACCATATATTTT
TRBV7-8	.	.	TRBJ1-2	CASRAGPTYGYTF	TGTGCCAGCCGAGCGGGACCGACCTATGGCTACACCTTC
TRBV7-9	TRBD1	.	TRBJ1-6	CASSSGTVIENSPLHF	TGTGCCAGCAGCTCCGGGACAGTAATTGAAAATTCACCCCTCCACTTT
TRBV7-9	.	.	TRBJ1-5	CASSSRNQPQHF	TGTGCCAGCAGCAGCCGCAATCAGCCCCAGCATTTT
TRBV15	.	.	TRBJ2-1	CATSRDQFSYNEQFF	TGTGCCACCAGCAGAGATCAATTCTCCTACAATGAGCAGTTCTTC
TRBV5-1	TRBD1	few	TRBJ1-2	CASSLSGQGDGYTF	TGCGCCAGCAGCTTGAGTGGACAGGGCGATGGCTACACCTTC
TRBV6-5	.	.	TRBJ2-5	CASSYFGGQETQYF	TGTGCCAGCAGTTACTTTGGCGGGCAAGAGACCCAGTACTTC
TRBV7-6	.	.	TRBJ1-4	CASSGREQKLFF	TGTGCCAGCAGCGGACGGGAACAAAAACTGTTTTTT
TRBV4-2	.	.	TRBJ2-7	CASSQDMTVPYEQYF	TGTGCCAGCAGCCAAGATATGACTGTTCCCTACGAGCAGTACTTC
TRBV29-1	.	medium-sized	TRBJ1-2	CSVEDQTGNYGYTF	TGCAGCGTTGAAGATCAAACAGGGAACTATGGCTACACCTTC
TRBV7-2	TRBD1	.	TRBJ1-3	CASSLDRSGNTIYF	TGTGCCAGCAGCTTGGACAGGTCGGGAAACACCATATATTTT
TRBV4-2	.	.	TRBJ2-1	CASSRERNEQFF	TGTGCCAGCAGCCGGGAGCGCAATGAGCAGTTCTTC
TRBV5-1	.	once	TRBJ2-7	CASSDSQGSYEQYF	TGCGCCAGCTCAGACAGCCAGGGGTCCTACGAGCAGTACTTC
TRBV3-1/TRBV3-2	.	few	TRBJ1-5	CASSHSGNQPQHF	TGTGCCAGCAGCCATAGCGGCAATCAGCCCCAGCATTTT
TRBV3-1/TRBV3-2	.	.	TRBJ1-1	CASSQNRVNTEAFF	TGTGCCAGCAGCCAAAACAGGGTGAACACTGAAGCTTTCTTT
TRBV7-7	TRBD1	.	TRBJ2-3	CASSRQGGTDTQYF	TGTGCCAGCAGCCGACAGGGGGGCACAGATACGCAGTATTTT
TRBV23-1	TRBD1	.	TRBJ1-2	CASSQGRGSGVEYGYTF	TGCGCCAGCAGTCAGGGCAGGGGGTCGGGTGTAGAGTATGGCTACACCTTC
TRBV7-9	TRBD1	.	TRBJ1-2	CASSTDRAFTNYGYTF	TGTGCCAGCAGCACGGACAGGGCTTTCACAAACTATGGCTACACCTTC
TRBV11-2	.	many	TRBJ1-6	CASSLRSGGSSYNSPLHF	TGTGCCAGCAGCTTAAGGTCGGGGGGGAGCTCCTATAATTCACCCCTCCACTTT
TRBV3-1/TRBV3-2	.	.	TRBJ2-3	CASSPHTDTQYF	TGTGCCAGCAGCCCACACACAGATACGCAGTATTTT
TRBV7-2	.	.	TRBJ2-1	CASSLSLKNEQFF	TGTGCCAGCAGCTTATCGCTAAAAAATGAGCAGTTCTTC
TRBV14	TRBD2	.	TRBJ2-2	CASSAQSGLAFGELFF	TGTGCCAGCAGCGCCCAATCGGGACTAGCGTTCGGGGAGCTGTTTTTT
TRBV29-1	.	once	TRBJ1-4	CSVSGTTNEKLFF	TGCAGCGTTTCGGGAACAACTAATGAAAAACTGTTTTTT
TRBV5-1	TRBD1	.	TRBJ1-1	CASGQGGTEAFF	TGCGCCAGCGGGCAGGGGGGAACTGAAGCTTTCTTT
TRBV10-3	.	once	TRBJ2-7	CAISPAGQSYEQYF	TGTGCCATCTCTCCGGCTGGGCAGTCCTACGAGCAGTACTTC
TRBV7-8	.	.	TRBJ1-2	CASSLGGGGINYGYTF	TGTGCCAGCAGCTTAGGGGGGGGAGGGATAAACTATGGCTACACCTTC
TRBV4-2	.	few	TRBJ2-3	CASSSGGATSTDTQYF	TGTGCCAGCAGCTCCGGAGGGGCAACTAGCACAGATACGCAGTATTTT
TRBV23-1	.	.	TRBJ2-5	CASSQSLNSGEETQYF	TGCGCCAGCAGTCAATCGCTTAATTCCGGGGAAGAGACCCAGTACTTC
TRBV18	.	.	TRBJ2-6	CASSLLDSGANVLTF	TGTGCCAGCTCACTACTAGACTCTGGGGCCAACGTCCTGACTTTC
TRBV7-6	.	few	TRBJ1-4	CASSDRREKLFF	TGTGCCAGCAGCGACAGAAGGGAAAAACTGTTTTTT
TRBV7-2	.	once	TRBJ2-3	CASSLGGGGVTLNTQYF	TGTGCCAGCAGCTTAGGAGGCGGAGGGGTGACCCTTAATACGCAGTATTTT
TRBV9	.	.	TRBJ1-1	CASSVRTENTEAFF	TGTGCCAGCAGCGTGAGGACAGAGAACACTGAAGCTTTCTTT
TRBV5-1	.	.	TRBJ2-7	CASSLGYLGQGSYEQYF	TGCGCCAGCAGCTTGGGCTATTTGGGCCAGGGATCCTACGAGCAGTACTTC
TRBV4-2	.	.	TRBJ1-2	CASSQDPDRPYGYTF	TGTGCCAGCAGCCAAGACCCAGACAGGCCCTATGGCTACACCTTC
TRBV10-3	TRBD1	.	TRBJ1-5	CAISRQGAMDQPQHF	TGTGCCATCAGTCGACAGGGGGCGATGGATCAGCCCCAGCATTTT
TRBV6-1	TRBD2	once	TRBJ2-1	CASSEWGGAYNEQFF	TGTGCCAGCAGTGAATGGGGGGGGGCCTACAATGAGCAGTTCTTC
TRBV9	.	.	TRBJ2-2	CASSVASSNTGELFF	TGTGCCAGCAGCGTAGCCAGTTCGAACACCGGGGAGCTGTTTTTT
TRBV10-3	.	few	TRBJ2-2	CAISDPRAPNTGELFF	TGTGCCATCAGTGATCCGAGGGCCCCTAACACCGGGGAGCTGTTTTTT
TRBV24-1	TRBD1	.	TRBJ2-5	CATSDTRDRGETQYF	TGTGCCACCAGTGATACCCGGGACAGAGGAGAGACCCAGTACTTC
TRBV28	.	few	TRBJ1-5	CASSPPRGYRPQHF	TGTGCCAGCAGTCCCCCCAGGGGCTATCGGCCCCAGCATTTT
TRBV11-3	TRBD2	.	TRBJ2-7	CASSLGTSGDLHEQYF	TGTGCCAGCAGCTTAGGGACTAGCGGGGACCTCCACGAGCAGTACTTC
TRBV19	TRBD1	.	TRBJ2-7	CASTGRQGASEQYF	TGTGCCAGTACGGGGAGACAGGGGGCGAGCGAGCAGTACTTC